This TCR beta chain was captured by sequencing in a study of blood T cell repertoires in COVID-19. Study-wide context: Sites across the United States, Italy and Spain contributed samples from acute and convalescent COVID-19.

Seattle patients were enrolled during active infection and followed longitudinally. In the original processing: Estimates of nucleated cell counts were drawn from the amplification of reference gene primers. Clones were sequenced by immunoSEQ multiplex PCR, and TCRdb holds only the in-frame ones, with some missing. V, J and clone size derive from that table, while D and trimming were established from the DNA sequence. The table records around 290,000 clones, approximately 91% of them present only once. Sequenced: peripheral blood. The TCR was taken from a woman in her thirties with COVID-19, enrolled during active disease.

The CDR3 coding sequence is TGTGCCAGCAGTACCCGCGCTAGAGCTGGCTACACCTTC. This gives the protein CASSTRARAGYTF. The chain combines TRBV6-5 with TRBJ1-2; D uncertain. Trimming cost V 5 bases and J 7 bases, with 14 bases left between them. In germline, CDR1 is MNHEY, CDR2 SVGAGI. CDR3 length equals 13 residues.